The sample holds many counts of the clone carrying this T cell receptor beta chain. Stated time point: healthy volunteer bleed at 6 weeks. Total RNA came from unfractionated whole blood. In TCRdb, the RACE reads were re-called with MiXCR into one record per CDR3 protein. There are over 35,000 distinct CDR3 sequences in the sample; about 3.7% occur only once, and about 5.6% lies in the top ten. These data originate in a study of human T cells and chemical hapten exposure. Sequenced input: whole blood. The sequence came from a human donor in good health. Some clones in this sample may be carry-over from other donors' samples.

CDR3 loop: CASSPWTSGRDEQYF. The CDR3 DNA follows: TGTGCCAGCAGCCCCTGGACTAGCGGGAGGGACGAGCAGTACTTC. The chain has TRBV12-3 or TRBV12-4 and TRBJ2-7; 15 positions agree with TRBD2. Trimming removed 6 bases from V and 5 bases from J; junction bases left unmatched: 5. This CDR3 is 15 amino acids long.